These 17 T cell receptor beta chains were all obtained from the same sample, sequenced in a study of blood T cell repertoires in COVID-19. Sequenced by immunoSEQ multiplex PCR; TCRdb stores in-frame clones only, minus some. This table holds roughly 150,000 clones, roughly 88% found once. Input material: peripheral blood. The receptor source for this set is a woman in her fifties or sixties in a cohort sampled during active or convalescent COVID-19.

The chain joins TRBV29-1 to TRBJ1-4, with 8 bases identical to TRBD1. With 6 bases clipped from V and 8 bases from J, the junction kept 8 bases outside the gene matches. There are 13 residues in the CDR3. Germline V gene lookup returns CDR1 SQVTM and CDR2 ANQGSEA. The CDR3 loop reads CSVEDRAREKLFF. The CDR3, as DNA: TGCAGCGTCGAGGACAGGGCGCGAGAAAAACTGTTTTTT.

The V and J genes are TRBV7-8 and TRBJ1-5, with D maybe TRBD1 (6 bases). Germline loops: CDR1 SGHVS, CDR2 FQNEAQ. V lost 1 base, J lost 4 bases, and 11 bases lay in between. The CDR3 is 15 amino acids. The CDR3: CASSLGLRGNQPQHF. The CDR3 DNA reads as TGTGCCAGCAGCTTAGGCCTCAGGGGTAATCAGCCCCAGCATTTT.

V is TRBV6-2 or TRBV6-3 and J is TRBJ1-1; D remains ambiguous. Germline CDR1 and CDR2: MNHEY and SVGEGT. V was cut by 2 bases and J by 1 base, with 5 bases left in between. This CDR3 region has 13 residues. For the CDR3, the DNA is TGTGCCAGCAGTTACGTCTCGAACACTGAAGCTTTCTTT. This translates into CASSYVSNTEAFF.

The chain couples TRBV5-4 to TRBJ2-7; 7 bases match TRBD1. V shed 2 bases and J 1 base; nucleotides not matched to a gene: 3. Germline V gene lookup returns CDR1 SGHNT and CDR2 YYREEE (reference sequence). This CDR3 comprises 14 residues. The CDR3 DNA follows: TGTGCCAGCAGCTTACAGGGGTCTTCCTACGAGCAGTACTTC. It translates to CASSLQGSSYEQYF.

The gene calls are TRBV4-3 and TRBJ1-2; TRBD1 might be the D (5 bases). The CDR3 length is 15 residues. The germline V gene encodes CDR1 LGHNA and CDR2 YSLEER. V was pared by 0 bases and J by 3 bases, with 11 bases between. The chain's CDR3 is CASSQDSTGDYGYTF. In DNA form, the CDR3 reads TGCGCCAGCAGCCAAGACTCAACAGGAGACTATGGCTACACCTTC.

The gene calls are TRBV6-5 and TRBJ1-2; D remains ambiguous. Trimming stripped 6 bases from V and 5 bases from J, with 7 bases between. In germline, CDR1 is MNHEY, CDR2 SVGAGI. The CDR3 has 11 amino acids. The CDR3 here is CASRGDYGYTF. The CDR3 nucleotides are TGTGCCAGCAGGGGCGATTATGGCTACACCTTC.

The chain couples TRBV6-6 to TRBJ2-3, with D maybe TRBD1 (6 bases). This CDR3 has 14 amino acids. The V and J ends lost 7 bases and 0 bases respectively, with 11 bases between them. CDR1 is MNHNY, CDR2 SVGAGI, per germline (reference sequence). DNA for the CDR3: TGTGCCAGCACTAGGGGGACGAGCACAGATACGCAGTATTTT. This gives the protein CASTRGTSTDTQYF.

The chain is built from TRBV6-5 and TRBJ1-2, with no clear D. This CDR3 contains 13 residues. The germline V gene encodes CDR1 MNHEY and CDR2 SVGAGI. V was shortened by 7 bases and J by 4 bases, with 13 bases between the two germline ends. CDR3 protein: CASKPGMGYGYTF. CDR3 coding DNA: TGTGCCAGCAAGCCGGGGATGGGCTATGGCTACACCTTC.

A note on this clone: Other DNA sequences in this sample translate to the same CDR3. The gene calls are TRBV29-1 and TRBJ1-1, with D perhaps TRBD1 (6 bases). Trimming pared 0 bases from V and 2 bases from J, leaving 13 bases between. The germline CDR1 and CDR2 sequences are SQVTM and ANQGSEA. The CDR3 contains 15 residues. CDR3 nucleotides: TGCAGCGTTGAAGATCGGGGGGCGGGCAACACTGAAGCTTTCTTT. Its protein product is CSVEDRGAGNTEAFF.

The V call is TRBV18, the J call TRBJ2-3; perhaps TRBD2 as D (5 bases). Per germline, CDR1 KGHSH and CDR2 LQKENI. The length of the CDR3 is 15 residues. Trimming stripped 2 bases from V and 4 bases from J, with 13 bases between. The DNA of the CDR3 is TGTGCCAGCTCACCAACTCGGGGATCCTCAGATACGCAGTATTTT. Translation: CASSPTRGSSDTQYF.

The genes are TRBV21-1 and TRBJ2-5; TRBD2, the table's D call, was not compared with the DNA. TRBV21-1 is described as a pseudogene. The CDR3 length is 16 residues. The chain's CDR3 is CASSKGGGKPQETQYF. The CDR3 coding sequence is TGTGCCAGCAGCAAAGGCGGGGGGAAGCCCCAAGAGACCCAGTACTTC.

The chain carries TRBV7-6 and TRBJ1-5, with a tentative D call TRBD1 (5 bases). V lost 6 bases, J lost 7 bases, and 13 bases lay in between. Germline-derived CDR1 and CDR2 are SGHVS and FNYEAQ. The CDR3 totals 13 residues. The CDR3 DNA reads as TGTGCCAGCAGTGAGACAGCGGGGCAGCCCCAGCATTTT. Translating gives CASSETAGQPQHF. Using reference TRBV7-6 and TRBJ1-5 for the parts outside the CDR3, the full variable domain is GAGVSQSPRYKVTKRGQDVALRCDPISGHVSLYWYRQALGQGPEFLTYFNYEAQQDKSGLPNDRFSAERPEGSISTLTIQRTEQRDSAMYRCASSETAGQPQHFGDGTRLSIL.

A few counts support this clone. V and J are TRBV5-4 and TRBJ1-1; 7 bases are a match to TRBD1. The ends lost 4 bases at V and 2 bases at J; junction bases unmatched: 8. Germline lookup yields CDR1 SGHNT and CDR2 YYREEE (reference sequence). CDR3 length equals 15 residues. The CDR3 protein is CASSPGQLSNTEAFF. Here the CDR3 DNA reads TGTGCCAGCAGCCCGGGACAGCTAAGTAACACTGAAGCTTTCTTT.

The rearrangement links TRBV6-4 to TRBJ1-1; D is ambiguous. The CDR3 loop spans 13 amino acids. Germline values: CDR1 MRHNA, CDR2 SNTAGT. Trimming cost V 6 bases and J 4 bases, with 12 bases left between them. The CDR3 spells CASSANLGTEAFF. Here the CDR3 DNA reads TGTGCCAGCAGCGCTAACCTCGGCACTGAAGCTTTCTTT.

The chain employs TRBV5-1 and TRBJ1-2; tentatively, D is TRBD1 (6 bases). The CDR3 is 14 residues long. The V end was cut by 5 bases, the J end by 4 bases, with 15 bases between. Germline CDR1 reads SGHRS; CDR2 reads YFSETQ. In nucleotides, the CDR3 is TGCGCCAGCAGGGCTGCGACAGGCGCCTATGGCTACACCTTC. This translates into CASRAATGAYGYTF. Combining the CDR3 with reference TRBV5-1 and TRBJ1-2 gives the whole variable domain KAGVTQTPRYLIKTRGQQVTLSCSPISGHRSVSWYQQTPGQGLQFLFEYFSETQRNKGNFPGRFSGRQFSNSRSEMNVSTLELGDSALYLCASRAATGAYGYTFGSGTRLTVV.

The rearrangement uses TRBV6-5 and TRBJ2-5; TRBD2 might be the D (6 bases). The germline V gene has CDR1 MNHEY and CDR2 SVGAGI. V was cut by 8 bases and J by 7 bases, with 23 bases left in between. The CDR3 spans 15 residues. CDR3 sequence: CASLPRQSLEGTQYF. CDR3 bases: TGTGCCAGCTTACCCCGACAGTCCCTGGAGGGGACCCAGTACTTC.

The chain combines TRBV7-6 with TRBJ1-6; D is unclear. This CDR3 region has 15 residues. CDR1 is SGHVS, CDR2 FNYEAQ, per germline. The V gene lost 5 bases and the J gene lost 9 bases, with 17 bases spanning the gap. CDR3 nucleotides: TGTGCCAGCAGCACCCTAGTGGGTTTACGTTCACCCCTCCACTTT. Translation: CASSTLVGLRSPLHF.